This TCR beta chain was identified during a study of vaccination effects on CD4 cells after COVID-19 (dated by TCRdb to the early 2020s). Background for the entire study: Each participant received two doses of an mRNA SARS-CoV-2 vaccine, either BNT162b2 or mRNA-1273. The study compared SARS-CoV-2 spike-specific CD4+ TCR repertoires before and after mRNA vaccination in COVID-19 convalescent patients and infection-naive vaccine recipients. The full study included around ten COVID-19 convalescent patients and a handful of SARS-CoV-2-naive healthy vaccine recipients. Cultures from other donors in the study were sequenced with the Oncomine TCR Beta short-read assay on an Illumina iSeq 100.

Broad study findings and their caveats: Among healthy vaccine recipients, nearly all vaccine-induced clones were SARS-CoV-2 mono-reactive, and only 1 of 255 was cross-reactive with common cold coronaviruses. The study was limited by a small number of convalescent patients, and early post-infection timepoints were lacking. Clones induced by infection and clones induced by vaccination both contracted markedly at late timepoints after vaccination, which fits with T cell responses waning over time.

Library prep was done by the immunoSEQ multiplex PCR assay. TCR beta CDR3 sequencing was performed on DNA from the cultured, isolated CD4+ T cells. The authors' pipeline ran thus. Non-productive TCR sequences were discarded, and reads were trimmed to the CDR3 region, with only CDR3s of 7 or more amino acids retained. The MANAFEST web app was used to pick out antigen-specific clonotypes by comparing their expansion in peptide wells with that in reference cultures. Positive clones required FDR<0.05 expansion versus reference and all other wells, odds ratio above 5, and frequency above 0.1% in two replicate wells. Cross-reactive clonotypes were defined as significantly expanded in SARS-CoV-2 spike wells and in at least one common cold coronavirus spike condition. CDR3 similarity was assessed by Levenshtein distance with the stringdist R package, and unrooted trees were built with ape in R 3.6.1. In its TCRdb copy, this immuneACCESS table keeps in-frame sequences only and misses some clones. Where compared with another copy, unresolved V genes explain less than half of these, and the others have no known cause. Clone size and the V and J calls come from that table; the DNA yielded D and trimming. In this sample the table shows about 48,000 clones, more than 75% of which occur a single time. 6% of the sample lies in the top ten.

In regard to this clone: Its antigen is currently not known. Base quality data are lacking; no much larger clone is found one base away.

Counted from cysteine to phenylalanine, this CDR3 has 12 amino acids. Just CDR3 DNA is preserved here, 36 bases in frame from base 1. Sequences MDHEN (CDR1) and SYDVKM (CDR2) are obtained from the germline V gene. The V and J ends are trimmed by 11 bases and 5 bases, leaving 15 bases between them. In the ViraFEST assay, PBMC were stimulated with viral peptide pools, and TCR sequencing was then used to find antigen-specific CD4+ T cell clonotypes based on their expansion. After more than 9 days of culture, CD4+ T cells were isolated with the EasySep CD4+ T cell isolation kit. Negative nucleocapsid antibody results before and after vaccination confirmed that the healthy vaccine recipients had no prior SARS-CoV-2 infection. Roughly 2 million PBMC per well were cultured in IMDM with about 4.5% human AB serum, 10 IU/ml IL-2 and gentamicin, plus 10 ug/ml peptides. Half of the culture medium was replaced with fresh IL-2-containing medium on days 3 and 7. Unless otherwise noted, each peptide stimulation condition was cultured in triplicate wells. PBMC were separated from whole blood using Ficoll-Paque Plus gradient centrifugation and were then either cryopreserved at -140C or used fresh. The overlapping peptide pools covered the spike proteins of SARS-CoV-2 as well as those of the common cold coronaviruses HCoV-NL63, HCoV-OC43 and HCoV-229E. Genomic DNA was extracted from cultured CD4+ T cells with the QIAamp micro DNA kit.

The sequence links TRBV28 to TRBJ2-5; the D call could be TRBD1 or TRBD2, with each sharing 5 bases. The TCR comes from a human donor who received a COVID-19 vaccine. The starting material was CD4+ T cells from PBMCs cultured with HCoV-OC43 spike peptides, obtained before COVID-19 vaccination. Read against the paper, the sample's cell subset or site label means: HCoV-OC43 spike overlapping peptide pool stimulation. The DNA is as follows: TGTGCCTCAGCACGATGGGGGGAGACCCAGTACTTC. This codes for CASARWGETQYF.